These T cell receptor beta chains were read from a single sample in a study of cytomegalovirus exposure and HLA in healthy donors. Produced via immunoSEQ multiplex PCR; TCRdb's table is partial and in-frame only. The sample contains 99,000 or so clones, about 70% of which appear only once. The specimen was PBMCs. These TCRs come from a man aged 25-40 years in good health and CMV-seronegative. Both conserved end residues are part of each CDR3. Fields, in order: CDR3 length, clone size, J gene, D gene, V gene, CDR3 DNA, CDR3 protein. D genes are given only for firm matches. Expanded clones get a size class; other rows say once, few or many, or leave the size out.

>15|few|TRBJ1-1|TRBD1|TRBV6-5
TGTGCCAGCAGTACCCGACAGGGGCAGAACACTGAAGCTTTCTTT
CASSTRQGQNTEAFF
>15|-|TRBJ2-5|TRBD2|TRBV25-1
TGTGCCAGACCGGGACTAGCGGGGTCAAAGGGGACCCAGTACTTC
CARPGLAGSKGTQYF
>18|-|TRBJ2-7|TRBD2|TRBV7-9
TGTTCCAGCAGCTTAGGTCGTCTAGCGGGTCCCTTCTCCTACGAGCAGTACTTC
CSSSLGRLAGPFSYEQYF
>15|-|TRBJ1-1|-|TRBV29-1
TGCAGCGTTGAAGCAAGGGGTAGAAGGTGGACTGAAGCTTTCTTT
CSVEARGRRWTEAFF
>15|-|TRBJ1-6|TRBD1|TRBV2
TGTGCCAGCACTCCGGACAGGGGTAATAATTCACCCCTCCACTTT
CASTPDRGNNSPLHF
>15|-|TRBJ1-2|TRBD1|TRBV5-4
TGTGCCAGCAGCTTTACAGGGGGCGGAGGATATGGCTACACCTTC
CASSFTGGGGYGYTF
>13|-|TRBJ2-7|-|TRBV19
TGTGCCAGTAGTAAGGAGGCTGGGTACGAGCAGTACTTC
CASSKEAGYEQYF
>13|-|TRBJ1-2|-|TRBV29-1
TGCAGCGTTGTCGTGGGGGGGTCGTGGGGCTACACCTTC
CSVVVGGSWGYTF
>13|few|TRBJ1-2|-|TRBV5-1
TGCGCCAGCAGCTTTCGTCAGGGTGATGGCTACACCTTC
CASSFRQGDGYTF
>16|-|TRBJ2-2|TRBD1|TRBV2
TGTGCCAGCAGTGGTCCCACAGGGGAGAACACCGGGGAGCTGTTTTTT
CASSGPTGENTGELFF
>14|-|TRBJ1-1|TRBD1|TRBV19
TGTGCCAGTAGCTCTGACAGGGGGGGCACTGAAGCTTTCTTT
CASSSDRGGTEAFF
>14|-|TRBJ2-5|-|TRBV7-9
TGTGCCAGCAGCTTTACAGGGGAGGAAGAGACCCAGTACTTC
CASSFTGEEETQYF
>16|-|TRBJ1-4|TRBD1|TRBV28
TGTGCCAGCAGTACCCGCCACAGGGGGCCTAATGAAAAACTGTTTTTT
CASSTRHRGPNEKLFF
>15|-|TRBJ2-7|TRBD1|TRBV15
TGTGCCACCAGCATAGACAGGGGGCGGATCGGAGAGCAGTACTTC
CATSIDRGRIGEQYF
>13|-|TRBJ2-5|TRBD1|TRBV2
TGTGCCAGCAGGAGACAGGGGGAAGAGACCCAGTACTTC
CASRRQGEETQYF
>18|-|TRBJ1-2|TRBD1|TRBV19
TGTGCCAGTAGTATAGCCCGATACAATTCCGCAGGGGGCTATGGCTACACCTTC
CASSIARYNSAGGYGYTF
>15|-|TRBJ2-7|-|TRBV5-1
TGCGCCAGCAGCCTGAGCGGGTTCATGTCCTACGAGCAGTACTTC
CASSLSGFMSYEQYF
>14|-|TRBJ2-3|TRBD2|TRBV7-2
TGTGCCAGCAGCGGACTAGCGGGCACAGATACGCAGTATTTT
CASSGLAGTDTQYF
>16|-|TRBJ1-1|TRBD1|TRBV6-6
TGTGCCAGCAGTTCGGGACAGGGGGCGATACCCCCTGAAGCTTTCTTT
CASSSGQGAIPPEAFF
>15|few|TRBJ2-3|TRBD1|TRBV19
TGTGCCAGTAGTTCCCAACAGGGGAGCACAGATACGCAGTATTTT
CASSSQQGSTDTQYF
>15|-|TRBJ2-1|TRBD2|TRBV28
TGTGCCAGCAGTTTATACTGGCGGGAGCGGAATGAGCAGTTCTTC
CASSLYWRERNEQFF
>13|-|TRBJ2-7|TRBD1|TRBV30
TGTGCCTGGAGTAGGCAGGGGGCAGGGGAGCAGTACTTC
CAWSRQGAGEQYF
>14|-|TRBJ1-4|-|TRBV19
TGTGCCAGTAGGGACGGGACACCGCGTGAAAAACTGTTTTTT
CASRDGTPREKLFF
>18|few|TRBJ1-1|-|TRBV4-3
TGCGCCAGCAGCCGGGAAAGGGGGGGCGGACTGATGAACACTGAAGCTTTCTTT
CASSRERGGGLMNTEAFF
>15|-|TRBJ1-1|-|TRBV7-3
TGTGCCAGCAGCTTAAGCTACCGCGATGGCACTGAAGCTTTCTTT
CASSLSYRDGTEAFF
>15|-|TRBJ2-5|TRBD2|TRBV30
TGTGCCTGGGGACCCTTAGCGGGAGTCTCTGGGACCCAGTACTTC
CAWGPLAGVSGTQYF
>12|-|TRBJ2-1|-|TRBV2
TGTGCCAGCAGTGCCCAGAACAATGAGCAGTTCTTC
CASSAQNNEQFF
>15|-|TRBJ1-2|-|TRBV21-1
TGTGCCAGCAGCGCCCACAGGGATTCAAACTATGGCTACACCTTC
CASSAHRDSNYGYTF
>15|-|TRBJ1-4|-|TRBV6-5
TGTGCCAGCAGTTCCTGGCCAGTCATTGGCGAAAAACTGTTTTTT
CASSSWPVIGEKLFF